This TCR beta chain was sequenced for a study of T cell changes during pregnancy in multiple sclerosis. Sequencing was performed with immunoSEQ multiplex PCR; in TCRdb, only in-frame clones are kept and a portion is missing. Of about 60,000 clones in the sample, about 89% were seen once. The germline V and J ends were trimmed by 0 bases and 3 bases, with 16 bases remaining between them. CDR1 and CDR2 (germline): SGHRS, YFSETQ. The CDR3 covers 17 residues. The chain joins TRBV5-1 to TRBJ1-5; possible D gene TRBD1, 6 bases. The sequence was collected from a female donor with multiple sclerosis, enrolled in a pregnancy study. The material sequenced was CD4+ T cells from peripheral blood mononuclear cells, taken in the first trimester of pregnancy. The CDR3 DNA sequence: TGCGCCAGCAGCTTGGCACAGGGTAAGGGCAACAATCAGCCCCAGCATTTT. Amino acid sequence: CASSLAQGKGNNQPQHF.